The clone carrying this T cell receptor beta chain was detected a few times. The antigen remains undetermined. Gene names and germline refer to mouse. The CDR3 end is not reached by the read, which stops 4 residues before it; the germline J gene fills it in. Other DNA sequences in this sample translate to the same CDR3. The record originates from a study of CD8+ T cells in alopecia areata. Overall study: Transfer of skin from approximately 6-12-month-old C3H/HeJ graft donors with spontaneous alopecia was made to 7-10-week-old female C3H/HeJ mice. The study, taken as a whole, reports: Higher clonality than in normal scalp was seen in lesional scalp, especially alopecia totalis/universalis.

Germline V CDR1 and CDR2: LGHNA, YNLKQL (reference sequence). The CDR3 is made up of 14 amino acids. Cutaneous lymph nodes were pooled and cells sorted by CD4, CD8alpha, NKG2D, NKG2ACE and more. Extraction of RNA preceded its reverse transcription into cDNA, which served as the sequencing template. Data came from immunoSEQ multiplex PCR; TCRdb stores just in-frame clones and leaves some out. Reported are over 250,000 clones, none seen only once; the ten largest carry roughly 1.2%. The genes are TRBV5 and TRBJ2-5; tentatively, D is TRBD2 (6 bases). The sample consisted of CD4+ T cells sorted from a lymph node. This clonotype was sampled from a C3H/HeJ mouse with alopecia areata. The MHC haplotype recorded for the strain is H2-k. CDR3 bases read: TGTGCCAGCAGCCAAGATGGGGGTGAAGAC. Translation gives CASSQDGGED. The CDR3, in full, reads CASSQDGGEDTQYF.